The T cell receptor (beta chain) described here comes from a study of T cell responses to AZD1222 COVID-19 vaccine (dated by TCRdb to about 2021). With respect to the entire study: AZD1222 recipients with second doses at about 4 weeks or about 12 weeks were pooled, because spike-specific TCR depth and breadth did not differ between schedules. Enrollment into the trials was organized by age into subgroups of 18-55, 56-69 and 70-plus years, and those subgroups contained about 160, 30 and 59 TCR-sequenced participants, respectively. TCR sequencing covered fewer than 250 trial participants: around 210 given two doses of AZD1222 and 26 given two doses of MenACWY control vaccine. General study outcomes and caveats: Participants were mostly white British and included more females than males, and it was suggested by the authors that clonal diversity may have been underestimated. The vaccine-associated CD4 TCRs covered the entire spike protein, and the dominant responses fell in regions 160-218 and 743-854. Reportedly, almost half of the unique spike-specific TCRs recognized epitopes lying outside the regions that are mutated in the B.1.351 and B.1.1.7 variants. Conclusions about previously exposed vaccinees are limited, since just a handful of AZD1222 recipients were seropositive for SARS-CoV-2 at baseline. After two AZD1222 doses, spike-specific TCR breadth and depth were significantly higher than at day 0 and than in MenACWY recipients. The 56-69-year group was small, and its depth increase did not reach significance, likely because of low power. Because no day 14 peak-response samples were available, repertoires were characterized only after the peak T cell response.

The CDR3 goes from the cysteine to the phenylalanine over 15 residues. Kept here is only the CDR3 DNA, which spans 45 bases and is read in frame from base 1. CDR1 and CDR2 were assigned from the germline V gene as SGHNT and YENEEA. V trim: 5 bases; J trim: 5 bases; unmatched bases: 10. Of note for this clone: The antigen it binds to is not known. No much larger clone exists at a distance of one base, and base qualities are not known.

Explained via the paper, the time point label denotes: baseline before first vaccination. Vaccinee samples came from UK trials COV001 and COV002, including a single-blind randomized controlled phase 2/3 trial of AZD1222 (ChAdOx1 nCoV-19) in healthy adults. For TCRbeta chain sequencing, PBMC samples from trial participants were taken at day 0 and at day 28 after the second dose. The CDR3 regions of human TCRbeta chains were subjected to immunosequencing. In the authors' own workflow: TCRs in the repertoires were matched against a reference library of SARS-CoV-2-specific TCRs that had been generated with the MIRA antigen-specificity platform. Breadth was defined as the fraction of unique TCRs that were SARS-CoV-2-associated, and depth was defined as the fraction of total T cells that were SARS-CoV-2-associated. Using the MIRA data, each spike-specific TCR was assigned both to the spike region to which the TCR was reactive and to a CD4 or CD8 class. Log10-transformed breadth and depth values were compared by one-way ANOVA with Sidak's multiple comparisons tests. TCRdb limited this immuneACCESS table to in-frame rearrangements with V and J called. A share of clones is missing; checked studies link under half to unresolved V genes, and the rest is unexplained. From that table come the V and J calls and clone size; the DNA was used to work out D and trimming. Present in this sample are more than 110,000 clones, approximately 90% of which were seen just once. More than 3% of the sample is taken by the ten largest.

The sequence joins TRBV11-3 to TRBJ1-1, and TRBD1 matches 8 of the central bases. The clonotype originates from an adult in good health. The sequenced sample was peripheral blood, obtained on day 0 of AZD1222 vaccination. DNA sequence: TGTGCCAGCAGCCCCGGACAGGGATCGGGAACTGAAGCTTTCTTT. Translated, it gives CASSPGQGSGTEAFF. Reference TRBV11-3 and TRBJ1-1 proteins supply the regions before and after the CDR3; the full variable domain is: EAGVVQSPRYKIIEKKQPVAFWCNPISGHNTLYWYLQNLGQGPELLIRYENEEAVDDSQLPKDRFSAERLKGVDSTLKIQPAELGDSAVYLCASSPGQGSGTEAFFGQGTRLTVV.